This T cell receptor (beta chain) was documented in a study of T cells in Graves' hyperthyroidism and ophthalmopathy. Study observations and caveats: Most thyroid-expanded clonotypes above 0.001 were also found in blood.

Comments on this clonotype: As yet, its antigen is unknown.

Trimming pared 0 bases from V and 4 bases from J, leaving 26 bases between. The CDR3 has 20 amino acids. Germline lookup yields CDR1 KGHDR and CDR2 SFDVKD. What was amplified from RNA transcripts were TCR beta CDR3 regions. In the first-round RT-PCR of the TCR CDR3, the HTBI primer set was used. TCRdb ran MiXCR on the multiplex PCR reads and lists one entry per CDR3 protein. The table has around 350,000 distinct CDR3 sequences, over 12% seen once. This chain joins TRBV24-1 and TRBJ1-1, with a weak D call TRBD1 (6 bases). The clonotype originates from a woman aged 55-69 years with Graves' ophthalmopathy. What was sequenced was blood. The CDR3 DNA sequence: TGTGCCACCAGTGATTTGCCCCCCGTGCCCCAACGGGGGCGAGCCACTGAAGCTTTCTTT. It codes for CATSDLPPVPQRGRATEAFF.